The sequence of this T cell receptor beta chain was determined in a study of graft-versus-host responses after intestinal transplantation. Across the whole study: Each of the recipients got a multivisceral, liver-intestinal, or isolated intestinal transplant. Every one of the recipients received anti-thymocyte globulin induction and afterwards took tacrolimus and steroids for around 3 years.

Data came from immunoSEQ multiplex PCR; TCRdb stores just in-frame clones and leaves some out. The sample carries more than 90,000 clones, 85% to 95% recorded once. Germline assignment: CDR1 GTSNPN and CDR2 SVGIG (reference sequence). The CDR3 consists of 16 residues. V lost 3 bases, J lost 0 bases, and 12 bases lay in between. With regard to this clone: What it binds is unknown.

Source: unstimulated CD8+ T cells sorted from spleen or lymph node cells, taken before transplant. This chain connects TRBV30 to TRBJ2-6; D call uncertain. The sequence came from a human donor who was the organ donor for an intestinal transplant. CDR3 sequence (DNA): TGTGCCTGGAGCGGCACACACCCCTCTGGGGCCAACGTCCTGACTTTC. It encodes CAWSGTHPSGANVLTF.